A single sample gave rise to the 29 T cell receptor beta chains below, sequenced in a study of high-grade serous ovarian cancer treatment subgroups. Produced via immunoSEQ multiplex PCR; TCRdb's table is partial and in-frame only. Among roughly 2,500 clones listed, roughly three quarters were seen once. Tumor samples were obtained before definitive surgery or chemotherapy. The sequenced sample was tumor tissue. All receptors come from a human donor with high-grade serous ovarian cancer.

The table lists this clone with a count of one. The CDR3 spells CASSPRSPRSGGELFF. As DNA, the CDR3 is TGTGCCAGCAGCCCCCGCTCCCCCCGATCCGGCGGGGAGCTGTTTTTT. This chain connects TRBV7-9 to TRBJ2-2; no definite D call. V lost 5 bases and J 7 bases, leaving 20 bases between the germline ends. The CDR3 is 16 residues long. Germline loops: CDR1 SEHNR, CDR2 FQNEAQ (reference sequence).

The chain employs TRBV2 and TRBJ1-2, with a tentative D call TRBD1 (5 bases). The ends were cut back, 4 bases at V and 2 bases at J, with 8 bases in the middle. This CDR3 contains 13 residues. Germline V CDR1 and CDR2: SNHLY, FYNNEI. The CDR3 bases are TGTGCCAGCAGTGTGCAGGGAAACTATGGCTACACCTTC. As protein: CASSVQGNYGYTF.

The genes are TRBV7-9 and TRBJ1-1, with D perhaps TRBD1 (5 bases). This CDR3 comprises 13 residues. CDR1 is SEHNR, CDR2 FQNEAQ, per germline (reference sequence). Trimming stripped 11 bases from V and 3 bases from J, with 16 bases between. This chain's CDR3 is CASIGDSDTEAFF. The DNA for the CDR3 is TGTGCCTCAATTGGAGACAGCGACACTGAAGCTTTCTTT. The variable domain in full, completed from reference TRBV7-9 and TRBJ1-1, reads DTGVSQNPRHKITKRGQNVTFRCDPISEHNRLYWYRQTLGQGPEFLTYFQNEAQLEKSRLLSDRFSAERPKGSFSTLEIQRTEQGDSAMYLCASIGDSDTEAFFGQGTRLTVV.

CDR3 in DNA: TGTGCCAGCAGCTCGGACAGGGGGAGGACTGAAGCTTTCTTT. Its protein is CASSSDRGRTEAFF. The rearrangement links TRBV11-2 to TRBJ1-1, with TRBD1 matching over 10 bases. From germline, CDR1 is SGHAT and CDR2 FQNNGV. Losses at the gene ends were 4 bases for V and 5 bases for J; bases not matched to a gene: 4. The CDR3 has 14 residues.

The V gene is TRBV6-1, the J gene TRBJ2-6; D gene unclear. V was clipped by 2 bases and J by 3 bases, with 8 bases between them. Germline V lookup: CDR1 MNHNS, CDR2 SASEGT. This CDR3 comprises 15 residues. The CDR3 region has the DNA TGTGCCAGCAGTGAAAACATCAATGGGGCCAACGTCCTGACTTTC. It encodes CASSENINGANVLTF.

V gene TRBV10-3 combines with J gene TRBJ1-6, with 9 positions matching TRBD1. The CDR3 length is 13 residues. The junction had 4 bases not matched to a gene; V was cut back by 6 bases and J by 10 bases. The V gene's germline CDR1 is ENHRY and CDR2 SYGVKD. CDR3 sequence reads: CAIRGQGESPLHF. CDR3 nucleotides: TGTGCCATCAGGGGACAGGGCGAGTCACCCCTCCACTTT.

The CDR3: CASSVERGAANTGELFF. CDR3 sequence (DNA): TGTGCCAGCAGCGTAGAAAGGGGCGCGGCGAACACCGGGGAGCTGTTTTTT. V usage is TRBV9 and J usage is TRBJ2-2, with a tentative D call TRBD1 (5 bases). Per the germline V gene, CDR1 is SGDLS and CDR2 is YYNGEE. V shed 0 bases and J shed 0 bases, with 12 bases lying between them. The CDR3 runs to 17 residues.

The J gene is TRBJ1-6, the V gene TRBV4-1; 12 nucleotides line up with TRBD1. The CDR3 has 15 residues. V gave up 1 base and J gave up 9 bases; unmatched junction bases: 1. CDR1 MGHRA and CDR2 YSYEKL come from the germline V gene. The CDR3: CASSQGDRGPSPLHF. DNA of the CDR3: TGCGCCAGCAGCCAAGGGGACAGGGGGCCTTCACCCCTCCACTTT.

The rearrangement joins TRBV28 to TRBJ2-5; D is unclear. V dropped 2 bases and J dropped 6 bases, with 16 bases sitting between them. The length of the CDR3 is 15 residues. From germline, CDR1 is MDHEN and CDR2 SYDVKM. The CDR3 DNA follows: TGTGCCAGCAGTTTACCCGGAAACCCTCAACAGACCCAGTACTTC. Encoded protein: CASSLPGNPQQTQYF.

This clone has just a few counts. The chain joins TRBV4-1 to TRBJ2-2, with D uncertain. The CDR3 is 16 amino acids. The germline CDR1 and CDR2 sequences are MGHRA and YSYEKL. V gave up 7 bases and J gave up 0 bases, with 15 bases separating them. CDR3 sequence: CASTLLVGANTGELFF. CDR3 nucleotides: TGCGCCAGCACTCTTCTGGTGGGCGCGAACACCGGGGAGCTGTTTTTT.

V gene TRBV15 combines with J gene TRBJ2-7, with 8 bases matching TRBD1. The CDR3 totals 18 residues. Germline V gene sequence: CDR1 LNHNV, CDR2 YYDKDF (reference sequence). The V segment lost 0 bases and the J segment 0 bases; nucleotides outside the gene matches: 10. CDR3 DNA sequence: TGTGCCACCAGCAGAGATCGACGACGGACAGGGAACTCCTACGAGCAGTACTTC. It specifies CATSRDRRRTGNSYEQYF.

The V and J genes are TRBV29-1 and TRBJ1-1; 7 nucleotides line up with TRBD1. This CDR3 spans 11 amino acids. The V gene's germline CDR1 is SQVTM and CDR2 ANQGSEA. The ends lost 7 bases at V and 10 bases at J; junction bases unmatched: 9. The CDR3 spells CSGDTGVTAFF. The CDR3 DNA reads TGCAGCGGGGACACAGGGGTAACAGCTTTCTTT.

The J gene is TRBJ2-7, the V gene TRBV10-3; no clear D. The CDR3 loop spans 14 amino acids. Trimming pared 7 bases from V and 0 bases from J, leaving 13 bases between. The germline V gene encodes CDR1 ENHRY and CDR2 SYGVKD. CDR3 residues: CAIKGWASSYEQYF. CDR3 bases: TGTGCCATCAAAGGTTGGGCCAGCTCCTACGAGCAGTACTTC.

J is TRBJ1-6 and V is TRBV25-1; D is uncertain. Trimming shortened V by 1 base and J by 9 bases, and 4 bases separated the two germline ends. Germline CDR1 and CDR2: MGHDK and SYGVNS. This CDR3 comprises 12 residues. The CDR3 sequence: CASSELGSPLHF. CDR3 bases: TGTGCCAGCAGTGAATTAGGTTCACCCCTCCACTTT. The full variable domain, with the rest looked up from reference TRBV25-1 and TRBJ1-6, is EADIYQTPRYLVIGTGKKITLECSQTMGHDKMYWYQQDPGMELHLIHYSYGVNSTEKGDLSSESTVSRIRTEHFPLTLESARPSHTSQYLCASSELGSPLHFGNGTRLTVT.

This clone was detected a few times. The chain employs TRBV28 and TRBJ1-1; TRBD1 might be the D (5 bases). The germline CDR1 and CDR2 sequences are MDHEN and SYDVKM. The CDR3 runs 15 residues. V gave up 5 bases and J gave up 1 base, with 14 bases separating them. In nucleotides, the CDR3 is TGTGCCAGCAGTCCGCCGGGGACCCCGAACACTGAAGCTTTCTTT. Its translation: CASSPPGTPNTEAFF.

This clone was counted a few times. J is TRBJ1-2 and V is TRBV19, with TRBD1 matching over 12 bases. This CDR3 has 17 amino acids. With 0 bases clipped from V and 3 bases from J, the junction kept 5 bases outside the gene matches. CDR1 is LNHDA and CDR2 is SQIVND in the germline V gene (reference sequence). CDR3 nucleotide sequence: TGTGCCAGTAGTATAGATGGTGGGACAGGGGGCGACTATGGCTACACCTTC. As protein: CASSIDGGTGGDYGYTF.

V gene TRBV5-4 combines with J gene TRBJ2-2; the match to TRBD2 covers 11 bases. The CDR3 totals 17 residues. CDR1 is SGHNT and CDR2 is YYREEE in the germline V gene (reference sequence). V dropped 5 bases and J dropped 2; count of bases not matched to a gene: 8. CDR3 amino acids: CASRPGLAGGNTGELFF. The DNA of the CDR3 is TGTGCCAGCAGACCGGGGCTAGCGGGGGGAAACACCGGGGAGCTGTTTTTT.

V and J are TRBV2 and TRBJ1-3; 8 positions match TRBD1. The germline CDR1 and CDR2 sequences are SNHLY and FYNNEI. This CDR3 contains 14 residues. Trimming cost V 3 bases and J 3 bases; bases outside gene matches: 1. The CDR3 protein is CASSEDRVGNTIYF. Written as DNA, the CDR3 is TGTGCCAGCAGTGAGGACAGGGTTGGAAACACCATATATTTT.

This chain connects TRBV5-6 to TRBJ2-3; no reliable D call. Germline CDR1 reads SGHDT; CDR2 reads YYEEEE. Trimming cost V 1 base and J 5 bases, with 8 bases left between them. The CDR3 sequence is 13 residues long. The CDR3 DNA is TGTGCCAGCAGCTTGTCCGAGGTAGATACGCAGTATTTT. Its protein is CASSLSEVDTQYF.

V is TRBV25-1 and J is TRBJ1-6; tentatively, D is TRBD1 (5 bases). Germline CDR1 reads MGHDK; CDR2 reads SYGVNS. The CDR3 consists of 14 residues. Trimming removed 8 bases at V and 7 bases at J, with 15 bases between. The CDR3 DNA sequence: TGTGCCAGCTCCCTCCCGGGGGGGAATTCACCCCTCCACTTT. Amino acid sequence: CASSLPGGNSPLHF. Supplemented by reference TRBV25-1 and TRBJ1-6, the full variable domain reads EADIYQTPRYLVIGTGKKITLECSQTMGHDKMYWYQQDPGMELHLIHYSYGVNSTEKGDLSSESTVSRIRTEHFPLTLESARPSHTSQYLCASSLPGGNSPLHFGNGTRLTVT.

Concerning this clone itself: The same CDR3 also results from other DNA sequences found in this sample. This CDR3 reads CASSRDSSYNEQFF. The DNA for the CDR3 is TGTGCCAGCAGTCGGGACAGCAGCTACAATGAGCAGTTCTTC. The V gene is TRBV2, the J gene TRBJ2-1, with 7 bases lining up with TRBD1. With 5 bases clipped from V and 3 bases from J, the junction kept 4 bases outside the gene matches. CDR1 and CDR2 from the germline V gene are SNHLY and FYNNEI. The CDR3 length is 14 residues.

The chain recombines TRBV6-6 with TRBJ2-1; a possible D gene is TRBD2 (5 bases). V was pared by 6 bases and J by 6 bases, with 21 bases between. The length of the CDR3 is 16 residues. CDR1 is MNHNY, CDR2 SVGAGI, per germline (reference sequence). CDR3 region: CASSWDRAVPGNEQFF. Here the CDR3 DNA reads TGTGCCAGCAGCTGGGATCGAGCGGTCCCAGGCAATGAGCAGTTCTTC.

This clone came up once. The chain has TRBV18 and TRBJ1-2; D is possibly TRBD1 (5 bases). Germline V gene lookup returns CDR1 KGHSH and CDR2 LQKENI. Deletions cut 2 bases from V and 6 bases from J, with 16 bases between. CDR3 size: 15 residues. CDR3 DNA: TGTGCCAGCTCACCAGGTGGCCCCGGGGGTGATGGCTACACCTTC. It translates to CASSPGGPGGDGYTF.

The chain recombines TRBV28 with TRBJ2-7; D unresolved. The CDR3 covers 15 residues. V was clipped by 6 bases and J by 3 bases, with 18 bases between them. Germline V gene sequence: CDR1 MDHEN, CDR2 SYDVKM. The CDR3 DNA sequence: TGTGCCAGCAGCGGCGACGCTCTCCCTCTCTACGAGCAGTACTTC. Translated: CASSGDALPLYEQYF.

This clone has just one count. The chain uses TRBV28 and TRBJ2-3; the D gene is possibly TRBD1 (5 bases). The length of the CDR3 is 15 residues. CDR1 is MDHEN, CDR2 SYDVKM, per germline. With 6 bases removed from V and 4 bases from J, the gap between germline ends came to 17 bases. CDR3 sequence: CASSLPGLPADTQYF. DNA of the CDR3: TGTGCCAGCAGCCTCCCAGGGCTCCCCGCAGATACGCAGTATTTT.

The chain carries TRBV28 and TRBJ2-7; maybe TRBD1 (6 bases). The CDR3 length is 15 residues. The germline V gene encodes CDR1 MDHEN and CDR2 SYDVKM. V dropped 7 bases and J dropped 2 bases, with 18 bases sitting between them. The CDR3: CASTPPGTPTYEQYF. The CDR3 DNA reads TGTGCCAGCACCCCCCCCGGGACACCTACCTACGAGCAGTACTTC.

This clone showed up just once. The V and J genes are TRBV28 and TRBJ1-1; TRBD1 might be the D (5 bases). From germline, CDR1 is MDHEN and CDR2 SYDVKM. This CDR3 contains 15 residues. The V end lost 4 bases, the J end lost 1 base, and 13 bases lay between the germline ends. In DNA, the CDR3 is TGTGCCAGCAGTTACCCCGGGACCCCGAACACTGAAGCTTTCTTT. Translated: CASSYPGTPNTEAFF.

The gene calls are TRBV10-2 and TRBJ1-5; D is unresolved. V lost 0 bases to trimming and J lost 3 bases, with 6 bases between them. The CDR3 sequence is 14 residues long. The V gene's germline CDR1 is WSHSY and CDR2 SAAADI. The CDR3 coding sequence is TGCGCCAGCAGTGAGTCGAGGGCCAATCAGCCCCAGCATTTT. It translates to CASSESRANQPQHF.

This chain joins TRBV30 and TRBJ2-4; 7 bases are shared with TRBD1. Losses at the gene ends were 0 bases for V and 4 bases for J; bases not matched to a gene: 0. The CDR3 contains 13 residues. Per the germline V gene, CDR1 is GTSNPN and CDR2 is SVGIG (reference sequence). The CDR3 region is CAWSVQGKNIQYF. Written as DNA, the CDR3 is TGTGCCTGGAGTGTACAGGGGAAAAACATTCAGTACTTC.